This T cell receptor (delta chain) appears in the sequencing data of a study of gamma delta lymphoproliferative disorders and STAT genes (dated by TCRdb to 2017 to 2018). Regarding the complete study: The LymphoTrack Dx TCRG Assay was used to prepare gamma-chain libraries from at least 50 ng of genomic DNA. Within a larger immunophenotypic and STAT-mutation study, TCR gamma and delta CDR3 repertoires were profiled by deep sequencing in Tgammadelta lymphoproliferative disease patients and healthy controls. Because no corresponding Invivoscribe delta assay was available, delta-chain libraries were prepared according to the EuroClonality-NGS working group standard operating procedure. Two gamma-chain samples and all delta-chain samples were sequenced twice to confirm results. On the study overall, not on this receptor specifically: Nearly all major gamma and delta clonotypes of patients were found to be public, being shared with at least one healthy donor, and only a couple of gamma clonotypes were found to be private to disease. According to the authors, NGS specificity may be reduced at low frequencies, so whether leukemic clones are public or private needs confirmation. Leukemic cells were skewed toward terminal effectors, whereas control T cells likely spanned varied maturation stages, a difference potentially limiting comparisons between patients and controls. When whole repertoires were clustered, patient gamma repertoires were grouped separately from healthy controls, whereas no separation between groups was observed for delta repertoires.

In both library preparation methods, multiplex PCR was run with primers aimed at the conserved V and J regions of the TCR genes. After purification and pooling, the amplicons were sequenced on an Illumina MiSeq platform. The authors processed their data as follows. MiXCR performed V(D)J alignment, clonotype assembly and translation, and VDJtools was used for functionality assessment and CDR3 repertoire analyses. The IMGT definition of CDR3 was applied, and only productive sequences using functional genes were analyzed, with ORF genes and pseudogenes left out. A custom Python script was used to search all patients and controls for identical amino acid CDR3s of major clonotypes (frequency >=5%). A one-sided non-parametric Wilcoxon test was used to compare clonotype frequencies in patients versus controls. TCRdb called clones from the public reads with CATT, and repeated DNA sequences were later combined into one row. The V and J calls were determined by TCRdb, not by the authors. This sample gives roughly 1,200 delta-chain clones in total; around 2.1% of them show up just once. The top ten constitute 45% to 60% of the sample.

This clone was observed a few times. What antigen it recognizes has not been identified. A far larger clone is a single base away, which makes a read error likely. The sample holds other DNA sequences that translate to the same CDR3. From its cysteine to its phenylalanine, the CDR3 spans 19 amino acids. Of all the DNA, just the CDR3 is kept, 57 bases in frame from base 1. Per the germline V gene, TSWWSYY is the CDR1 and QGS is the CDR2. For both patients and controls, peripheral blood mononuclear cells were isolated, and the genomic DNA from these cells was used for TCR sequencing. As controls, around 23 healthy adult blood donors (median age about 61 years; about twelve males and 11 females) were included and were matched to patients for age and sex.

Sequencing was carried out using blood. The chain uses TRDV1 and TRDJ3; TRDD3 is a possible D gene, resting on 5 matching bases. This receptor was obtained from a human donor in good health. The sequence in DNA is TGTGCTCTTGGGGAACTGGGGGTCATAAATCCCTGGGACACCCGACAAATGTTTTTC. Its translation is CALGELGVINPWDTRQMFF.